This passage covers 2 T cell receptor beta chains from one sample sequenced in a study of identical twins. TCRdb re-called the 5' RACE reads through MiXCR, storing one row per CDR3 protein. The sample consists of approximately 500,000 distinct CDR3 sequences, 24% of them appearing once. The sample was also linked to a second study, of T cells expressing NK-cell markers.

The source material was CD4+ T cells sorted from blood. Receptors were obtained from a woman in her late teens or twenties in good health.

This clonotype came up a few times. The chain links TRBV10-3 to TRBJ2-1; D ambiguous. CDR1 is ENHRY, CDR2 SYGVKD, per germline. V was pared by 8 bases and J by 2 bases, with 13 bases between. The CDR3 has 14 amino acids. DNA of the CDR3: TGTGCCATCGGCGAGCTAGGCCCCTACAATGAGCAGTTCTTC. Translating it yields CAIGELGPYNEQFF.

This clonotype has a handful of counts. The chain couples TRBV28 to TRBJ2-2; possibly TRBD1 for D (5 bases). The V and J ends lost 5 bases and 6 bases respectively, with 16 bases between them. Germline V gene lookup returns CDR1 MDHEN and CDR2 SYDVKM. The CDR3 is made up of 15 amino acids. CDR3 in amino acids: CASSEQVPGPGELFF. CDR3 nucleotides: TGTGCCAGCAGTGAACAGGTCCCCGGACCCGGGGAGCTGTTTTTT.